A selection of T cell receptor beta chains follows, all from one sample in a study of cytomegalovirus exposure and HLA in healthy donors. Method: immunoSEQ multiplex PCR; TCRdb's copy keeps in-frame clones and lacks some. The repertoire holds 200,000 to 300,000 clones, with approximately 84% as singletons. Material: PBMCs. These receptors all stem from a middle-aged woman in good health and CMV-seropositive. CDR3s include the opening cysteine and the closing phenylalanine or tryptophan. A D gene is named only where the DNA matches it firmly.

J | V | D | length | DNA | CDR3
TRBJ1-1 | TRBV28 | - | 14 | TGTGCCAGCAGTACAGGTAGGGCAGGCACTGAAGCTTTCTTT | CASSTGRAGTEAFF
TRBJ2-2 | TRBV30 | TRBD2 | 14 | TGTGCCTGGAGCGCGGGAGGGCCCACCGGGGAGCTGTTTTTT | CAWSAGGPTGELFF
TRBJ1-1 | TRBV30 | - | 14 | TGTGCCTGGAGTCGTTTAGCAAGGAACACTGAAGCTTTCTTT | CAWSRLARNTEAFF
TRBJ1-2 | TRBV7-9 | - | 16 | TGTGCCAGCAGCTTATCGGGGGGTATTGCTAACTATGGCTACACCTTC | CASSLSGGIANYGYTF
TRBJ2-1 | TRBV10-3 | TRBD2 | 15 | TGTGCCACCAGAGCGGGACTAGCGGGAGAGAATGAGCAGTTCTTC | CATRAGLAGENEQFF
TRBJ2-7 | TRBV5-6 | TRBD2 | 14 | TGTGCCAGCAGCTTGGCCCTAGCGGGAGTTGAGCAGTACTTC | CASSLALAGVEQYF
TRBJ2-7 | TRBV7-9 | - | 14 | TGTTCCAGCAGCTTAGGCGGGGACCCCTACGAGCAGTACTTC | CSSSLGGDPYEQYF
TRBJ2-5 | TRBV7-9 | - | 12 | TGTGCCAGCAGCTTAGGTCCTGAGACCCAGTACTTC | CASSLGPETQYF
TRBJ1-1 | TRBV28 | - | 16 | TGTGCCAGCAGTTTATTGCCAGGGGTGAGGAACACTGAAGCTTTCTTT | CASSLLPGVRNTEAFF
TRBJ2-6 | TRBV7-2 | - | 16 | TGTGCCAGCAGCTTAGATACAGGGACTGGGGCCAACGTCCTGACTTTC | CASSLDTGTGANVLTF
TRBJ2-6 | TRBV29-1 | - | 14 | TGCAGCGTTGTTACCACGTATGGGGCCAACGGCCTGACTTTC | CSVVTTYGANGLTF
TRBJ2-3 | TRBV30 | TRBD2 | 12 | TGTGCCTGGAGCGGACTAGGAGATACGCAGTATTTT | CAWSGLGDTQYF
TRBJ2-7 | TRBV28 | - | 13 | TGTGCCAGCAGTTTACGGGTGAACTACGAGCAGTACTTC | CASSLRVNYEQYF
TRBJ1-5 | TRBV10-3 | - | 13 | TGTGCCATCAGTGCGGGGGGAGGTCAGCCCCAGCATTTT | CAISAGGGQPQHF
TRBJ1-4 | TRBV30 | TRBD1 | 14 | TGTGCCTGGAATACAGGGGCAACTAATGAAAAACTGTTTTTT | CAWNTGATNEKLFF
TRBJ2-3 | TRBV2 | - | 15 | TGTGCCAGCAGGGGCGGGGAGATGGAGGCAGATACGCAGTATTTT | CASRGGEMEADTQYF
TRBJ2-7 | TRBV28 | TRBD1 | 16 | TGTGCCAGCAGTTCGGCAACAGGGGCCCTCTCCTACGAGCAGTACTTC | CASSSATGALSYEQYF
TRBJ2-6 | TRBV25-1 | TRBD2 | 18 | TGTGCCAGCAGTGACTCTAGGGGAGGGAACTCTGGGGCCAACGTCCTGACTTTC | CASSDSRGGNSGANVLTF
TRBJ2-7 | TRBV18 | TRBD2 | 13 | TGTGCCAGCTCACCCTCGGGGGGGTACGAGCAGTACTTC | CASSPSGGYEQYF
TRBJ2-7 | TRBV19 | TRBD1 | 14 | TGTGCCAGTAGTAGAGGTGGACAGGGCTACGAGCAGTACTTC | CASSRGGQGYEQYF